The T cell receptor (beta chain) under discussion was sequenced for a study of cytomegalovirus exposure and HLA in healthy donors (TCRdb year 2017). Study-wide context: An earlier analysis of about 530 of the donors reported around 280 Gb of sequence data and around 120 million unique TCR beta sequences obtained from some 200 million T cells. About 300 gigabases of sequencing data and tens of millions of unique TCR sequences were included in an early release covering several hundred HLA-typed donors. Of the roughly 390 genotyped donors, 65% to 90% were placed in the genetic ancestry cluster associated with self-reported Caucasian donors. The study aimed to test whether signatures of past pathogen exposure could be identified by cataloging public T cell receptors. The study profiled the T cell repertoires of 500 to 800 subjects by immunosequencing and related them to cytomegalovirus serostatus. Besides the first cohort of hundreds of subjects, a separate validation cohort made up of 90 to 150 different subjects was used. The study combined high-throughput TCR immunosequencing, statistical association of individual TCRs with disease status, and machine learning to predict cytomegalovirus infection status. In a later analysis, previously published TCR beta repertoires from 500 to 750 donors were re-analyzed and high-resolution HLA genotyping was added so that TCR occurrence patterns could be studied. The later analysis used no new phenotypic data to find candidate immune exposures, relying instead on TCR beta sequences and their occurrence across donors. To decide whether each TCR beta V gene segment behaved as functional or pseudogenic, an earlier analysis of some 600 of the donors relied on high-throughput TCR beta sequencing. Donor age, sex, ethnicity and CMV serostatus were compiled together with the repertoire data. A later genetic analysis took genome-wide SNP genotypes for 398 of the 666 donors and used that subset as a discovery cohort. Every repertoire in the discovery cohort had been generated on one and the same sequencing platform. Class I and class II HLA loci were covered by the typing at four-digit resolution. Typing coverage varied by locus: roughly 629-640 donors for A, B, C, DRB1 and DQB1; more than 500 for DQA1; more than 600 for DPA1; more than 450 for DPB1. Four or five DR-DQ haplotypes were handled as single units for association and clustering, since linkage in the cohort was strong. Among roughly 400 genotyped donors of the cohort, an average of around 240,000 unique TCR beta nucleotide sequences was sequenced per donor, of which about 18% were non-productive.

Results the study describes overall, beyond this receptor: The classifier was reported to diagnose cytomegalovirus status with high specificity and sensitivity in both the original and validation cohorts. A total of 150 to 200 TCR beta chains were listed by the study as associated with cytomegalovirus. A later analysis found that HLA-associated TCR beta chains were more clonally expanded and had lower generation probabilities than equally common non-associated chains. Compared with the approximately 700-donor mean, donors in an Asian-associated ancestry cluster had fewer N-insertions in productive TCRs, according to a later genetic analysis. The sequencing pipeline was judged likely to have produced a cluster of highly shared sequence variants as a technical artifact. A further reported finding was that TCR beta sequences accurately predicted the HLA-A and HLA-B alleles for most subjects in the first cohort. This cohort had only TCR beta chains sequenced, and the lack of alpha or paired-chain data limited which features could be detected. Three of the identified cytomegalovirus-associated TCR beta chains were confirmed in vitro to be specific for cytomegalovirus antigens. In a later genetic analysis, a missense DCLRE1C variant was associated with V-gene and J-gene trimming of TCR beta chains, and the association was replicated in an independent cohort. Because counts were too low, roughly 17 rarely observed V segments, including chromosome 9 orphons, were left out of the earlier analysis of some 600 of the donors. In a later analysis, several top co-occurrence clusters were reported to appear linked to parvovirus B19, influenza, CMV and Epstein-Barr virus. A later analysis associated 15,000 to 20,000 TCR beta sequences with specific HLA alleles at a false discovery rate of 0.05. Presence/absence analyses assumed roughly uniform sequencing depth across donors, an assumption that may not hold. In a later analysis, most CMV-associated TCR beta chains were found to appear HLA-restricted, with HLA associations seemingly driven largely by CMV exposure. Some IMGT-functional V segments, including TRBV6-2 and TRBV6-3, could not be distinguished by the 87-base-pair reads and were therefore excluded. In a later analysis, TCR association rates were found to vary across HLA loci, with the most associated TCRs seen for DRB1 alleles and the fewest for HLA-C alleles. In an earlier analysis of 500 to 650 of the donors, most TCR beta V segments appeared in productive rearrangements about 87% or about 30% of the time, broadly matching IMGT annotations. The only immune exposure information available for the cohort was CMV serostatus. Across donors, most TCR sequences were observed very rarely, whereas some public TCRs were present in many individuals. The authors suggested that the approach could potentially be generalized to other disease states and immunological phenotypes. Correlated functional status among segregating V segments might reflect linkage disequilibrium, but an unknown experimental factor could not be ruled out. Strong co-occurrence of HLA alleles, especially DR and DQ, made assigning TCR associations to individual alleles difficult. Because some donors lacked HLA typing at each locus, the association tests relied only on the typed subset.

Concerning this clone: Its antigen is unknown. There are no base qualities to consult, and no much larger clone falls within one base.

The germline V gene supplies CDR1 KGHSH and CDR2 LQKENI. Measured from the cysteine to the phenylalanine, the CDR3 is 15 residues long. Only the CDR3 part of the read is kept: 45 bases, read in frame from the first base. V ends up 1 base short and J 8 bases short, with an unmatched junction base count of 6. The cohort was made up of 500 to 800 healthy bone marrow donors. At the time of sampling, all cohort members were nominally healthy, though unrecorded immune exposures were likely present. The donor tested CMV seronegative, placing the donor among the approximately 360 seronegative members of the cohort. A peripheral blood sample was provided by each donor, and peripheral blood mononuclear cells were used for TCR beta sequencing. Genomic DNA was extracted from the blood cell samples with the Qiagen DNeasy Blood Extraction Kit. The library was obtained by the immunoSEQ multiplex PCR assay. For the multiplex PCR, a mixture combining 60 forward primers for TCR Vbeta segments and 13 reverse primers for TCR Jbeta segments was used. A multiplex PCR assay on genomic DNA amplified the CDR3 region of rearranged TCR beta genes. The amplified TCR beta libraries were sequenced on the Illumina HiSeq System as 87-base-pair reads. Turning to the authors' computational methods: A later analysis counted about 80 million unique TCR beta chains across the 650 to 700 repertoires, and around 12 million of these chains were shared by at least two donors. To remove PCR and sequencing errors, raw reads were error-corrected and collapsed into unique sequences using a nearest-neighbor algorithm that merged closely related sequences. V, D and J gene segments were assigned by aligning CDR3 sequences to IMGT reference sequences. For a sequence to be retained, at least a six-nucleotide match to both a V gene segment and a J gene segment was required. Rearrangements were classified as productive when the CDR3 lacked stop codons and remained in frame with V and J, and all other rearrangements were classified as non-productive. Following IMGT convention, CDR3 was defined as the stretch from the second conserved V-encoded cysteine up to the conserved J-encoded phenylalanine. In an earlier analysis of more than 550 of the donors, sequences lacking an unambiguous match to a single V gene segment were excluded. In an earlier analysis of a few hundred of the donors, V segments were called functional above 56.7% productive rearrangements and were called segregating when the between-donor standard deviation exceeded 5%. A statistical classification framework was developed to diagnose cytomegalovirus status using the catalog of TCR beta chain sequences. In a later analysis, TCR nucleotide sequences were compared against IMGT/GENE-DB human TR gene sequences so that V and J genes could be assigned. A later analysis assigned CDR3 sequences and most-parsimonious VDJ recombination scenarios with the TCRdist pipeline. A later analysis defined each TCR beta chain by its CDR3 amino acid sequence plus V-gene family, and excluded reads lacking a unique V-gene family. In a later analysis, 450 to 600 highly shared, low-generation-probability nucleotide sequences were removed to address suspected cross-contamination and a sequencing artifact. In a later analysis, a clonal expansion index was calculated for each public chain from normalized within-repertoire ranks of inferred template counts. In a later analysis, generation probabilities were computed with a VDJ recombination model fitted to out-of-frame rearrangements, and the resulting probabilities were checked against IGoR. Hypergeometric tests were used in a later analysis to score TCR-TCR, TCR-HLA and TCR-CMV co-occurrence, with a repertoire-size bias correction applied to the TCR pairs. A later analysis estimated false discovery rates by permuting HLA or CMV assignments 20 times. In a later analysis, co-occurring TCRs were grouped using DBSCAN, with TCRdist sequence similarity added in when clustering inside HLA-allele-positive subsets. Repertoires with fewer than 30,000 or more than 120,000 public chains were left out of co-occurrence clustering, as were about five repertoires with anomalous nucleotide sharing. The immuneACCESS repertoire file appears here via TCRdb, limited to in-frame rearrangements. These files lack a portion of the clones; in checked studies, under half of the deficit traces to unresolved V genes, and the cause of the others is not known. V and J calls plus clone size are reproduced from that table; the DNA served to infer D and trimming. The sample contains about 160,000 clones, around 85% of them found a single time. 0.7% to 1% of the sample lies in the top ten.

The clonotype was recovered from a woman in her twenties or thirties in good health and CMV-seronegative. The specimen was PBMCs. The sequence joins TRBV18 to TRBJ2-1; TRBD1 aligns with 9 central bases. CDR3 loop: CASSPLRTGVDEQFF. The nucleotides are TGTGCCAGCTCACCACTACGGACAGGGGTCGATGAGCAGTTCTTC. The full variable domain, with segments outside the CDR3 supplied by the reference TRBV18 and TRBJ2-1 proteins, appears as NAGVMQNPRHLVRRRGQEARLRCSPMKGHSHVYWYRQLPEEGLKFMVYLQKENIIDESGMPKERFSAEFPKEGPSILRIQQVVRGDSAAYFCASSPLRTGVDEQFFGPGTRLTVL.